The 7 T cell receptor beta chains presented below share a single source sample, sequenced in a study of blood T cells in healthy people across ages. Next came a second PCR, run for about 6 to 12 cycles, which used a sample-barcoded 5' primer along with a J-beta primer mix. From the 5' RACE reads, TCRdb called clonotypes with MiXCR, one entry per CDR3 protein. The data show some 930,000 distinct CDR3 sequences, just under 30% seen once. These data also formed part of another study, on T cells of mothers and their children.

Sequenced: blood. Source of these receptors: a woman aged 40 to 50 in good health.

The rearrangement links TRBV18 to TRBJ1-6; D remains unclear. Germline V CDR1 and CDR2: KGHSH, LQKENI. This CDR3 contains 15 residues. The germline V and J ends were trimmed by 2 bases and 5 bases, with 10 bases remaining between them. CDR3 DNA: TGTGCCAGCTCACCATCAGCCAGAGATAATTCACCCCTCCACTTT. This encodes CASSPSARDNSPLHF.

This clonotype was seen a handful of times. The chain combines TRBV27 with TRBJ1-1; maybe TRBD1 (5 bases). V was cut by 8 bases and J by 4 bases, with 17 bases left in between. The germline V gene has CDR1 MNHEY and CDR2 SMNVEV (reference sequence). The CDR3 runs to 14 residues. CDR3: CASGRGGWSTEAFF. The CDR3, as DNA: TGTGCCAGCGGGCGGGGGGGATGGAGCACTGAAGCTTTCTTT.

Many counts were recorded for this clonotype. The chain is built from TRBV28 and TRBJ2-7; D might be TRBD2 (5 bases). The CDR3 is 14 residues long. CDR1 is MDHEN, CDR2 SYDVKM, per germline. Trimming pared 6 bases from V and 2 bases from J, leaving 14 bases between. For the CDR3, the DNA is TGTGCCAGCAGCCGTAGCTCCGGGACCTACGAGCAGTACTTC. This codes for CASSRSSGTYEQYF.

This clonotype was seen many times. The J gene is TRBJ2-7, the V gene TRBV28; D possibly corresponds to TRBD1 (6 bases). The germline gives CDR1 MDHEN, CDR2 SYDVKM. This CDR3 contains 15 residues. V was clipped by 3 bases and J by 2 bases, with 14 bases between them. The CDR3 region has the DNA TGTGCCAGCAGTTTTCTGACAGGTGCGGCCTACGAGCAGTACTTC. Protein product: CASSFLTGAAYEQYF.

As for this clonotype: The germline gene is not matched at one end of the junction; a read error may be the cause. The V and J genes are TRBV30 and TRBJ2-6, with 7 bases that match TRBD1. Germline V gene sequence: CDR1 GTSNPN, CDR2 SVGIG (reference sequence). This CDR3 has 14 amino acids. CDR3 sequence reads: CVWETGAGANVLTF. The CDR3, as DNA: TGTGTCTGGGAAACAGGGGCTGGGGCCAACGTCCTGACTTTC.

J is TRBJ2-5 and V is TRBV20-1, with 8 bases aligning to TRBD2. Trimming removed 3 bases from V and 4 bases from J; junction bases left unmatched: 7. Germline CDR1 DFQATT, CDR2 SNEGSKA (reference sequence). This CDR3 contains 14 residues. CDR3 protein: CSASYRAGVETQYF. The CDR3 nucleotides are TGCAGTGCTAGTTATCGAGCGGGGGTAGAGACCCAGTACTTC.

This clonotype appeared a few times. V usage is TRBV4-3 and J usage is TRBJ2-7; TRBD2 matches at 7 bases. J lost 2 bases, V lost 0 bases, and 10 bases had no gene match. The CDR3 consists of 17 residues. In germline, CDR1 is LGHNA, CDR2 YSLEER. CDR3: CASSQEDGLGRPYEQYF. As DNA, the CDR3 is TGCGCCAGCAGCCAAGAGGATGGACTAGGACGACCCTACGAGCAGTACTTC.